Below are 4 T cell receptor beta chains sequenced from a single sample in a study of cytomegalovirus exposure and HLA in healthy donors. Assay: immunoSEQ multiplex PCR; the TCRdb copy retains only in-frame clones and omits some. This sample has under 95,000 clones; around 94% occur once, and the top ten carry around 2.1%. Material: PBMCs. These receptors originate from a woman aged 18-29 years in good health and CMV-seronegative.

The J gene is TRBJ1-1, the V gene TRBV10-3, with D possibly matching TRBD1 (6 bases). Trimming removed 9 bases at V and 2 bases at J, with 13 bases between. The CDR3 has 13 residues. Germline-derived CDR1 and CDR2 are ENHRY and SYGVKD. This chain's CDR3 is CAIKQGDNTEAFF. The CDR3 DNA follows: TGTGCCATTAAACAGGGTGATAACACTGAAGCTTTCTTT.

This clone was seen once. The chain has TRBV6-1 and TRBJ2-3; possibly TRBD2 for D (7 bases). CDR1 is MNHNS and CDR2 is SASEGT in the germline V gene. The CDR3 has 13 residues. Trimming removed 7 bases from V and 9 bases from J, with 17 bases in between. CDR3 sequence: CASTDGGPSTQYF. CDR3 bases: TGTGCCAGCACCGACGGGGGGCCCTCCACGCAGTATTTT.

The CDR3 DNA is TGTGCCAGCGCGAGGGAGGGTCTAGATACGCAGTATTTT. Translation gives CASAREGLDTQYF. V gene TRBV19 combines with J gene TRBJ2-3; 7 nucleotides line up with TRBD2. The germline V gene has CDR1 LNHDA and CDR2 SQIVND (reference sequence). This CDR3 is built from 13 residues. J lost 5 bases, V lost 9 bases, and 8 bases had no gene match. The whole variable domain, remainder taken from reference TRBV19 and TRBJ2-3, is DGGITQSPKYLFRKEGQNVTLSCEQNLNHDAMYWYRQDPGQGLRLIYYSQIVNDFQKGDIAEGYSVSREKKESFPLTVTSAQKNPTAFYLCASAREGLDTQYFGPGTRLTVL.

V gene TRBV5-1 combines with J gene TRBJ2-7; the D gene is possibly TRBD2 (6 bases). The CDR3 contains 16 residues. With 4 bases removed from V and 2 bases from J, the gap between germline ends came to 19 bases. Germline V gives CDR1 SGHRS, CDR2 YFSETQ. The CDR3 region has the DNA TGCGCCAGCAGCCAATCCACCGGGACTGTGACCTACGAGCAGTACTTC. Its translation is CASSQSTGTVTYEQYF. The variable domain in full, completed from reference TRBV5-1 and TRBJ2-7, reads KAGVTQTPRYLIKTRGQQVTLSCSPISGHRSVSWYQQTPGQGLQFLFEYFSETQRNKGNFPGRFSGRQFSNSRSEMNVSTLELGDSALYLCASSQSTGTVTYEQYFGPGTRLTVT.